This T cell receptor (beta chain) comes out of a study of cytotoxic CD8 clonotypes in ibrutinib-treated CLL. On the study more broadly: Partial responses numbered some 24 and complete responses 2; after a median approximately 70 months, about 14 stayed remitted and 12 progressed. On average, each sample had roughly 260,000 productive templates and approximately 85,000 productive rearrangements. Overall study findings and caveats: In sustained-remission versus progressing patients, sampling times differed. Clonality showed a rise at ibrutinib response that reversed toward baseline at progression.

In the case of this clone: The target antigen is unknown.

The germline CDR1 and CDR2 sequences are SGHAT and FQNNGV. CDR3 length: 14 residues. V shed 6 bases and J 9 bases; nucleotides not matched to a gene: 10. Here immunoSEQ multiplex PCR was the method, and the copy in TCRdb shows in-frame clones only, minus some. The sample has more than 55,000 clones, around 68% seen once. The clonotype was recovered from a human donor with chronic lymphocytic leukemia. The specimen comprised PBMCs, sampled after 12 months of ibrutinib treatment. The V and J genes are TRBV11-2 and TRBJ2-1, with 8 bases identical to TRBD2. CDR3 in DNA: TGTGCCAGCAGATATACCGGGACTAGGGGTGAGCAGTTCTTC. Translation gives CASRYTGTRGEQFF.